Presented here are 26 T cell receptor beta chains from one specimen sequenced in a study of cytomegalovirus exposure and HLA in healthy donors (dated by TCRdb to the late 2010s). Libraries came from the immunoSEQ multiplex PCR assay. TCRdb mirrors the immuneACCESS table, restricted to in-frame sequences. Some clones are absent from its copies; in checked studies, under half trace to an unresolved V gene, and the reason for the others is unknown. The sample table lists around 130,000 clones, over 65% of them with a count of one. The ten biggest clones cover roughly 2% of the sample. Sequencing input: PBMCs. Receptor source: a woman between 25 and 40 years old in good health and CMV-seronegative.

This clone was observed a handful of times. This chain connects TRBV29-1 to TRBJ1-2; 7 bases fit TRBD1. The CDR3 has 12 residues. With V trimmed by 5 bases and J by 8 bases, 8 bases remained unmatched. CDR1 is SQVTM, CDR2 ANQGSEA, per germline. The CDR3 sequence: CSVSTGEVGYTF. CDR3 coding DNA: TGCAGCGTTTCCACAGGGGAGGTAGGCTACACCTTC.

The V gene is TRBV10-3, the J gene TRBJ2-7; 9 bases are a match to TRBD2. Germline V gene lookup returns CDR1 ENHRY and CDR2 SYGVKD. This CDR3 spans 13 amino acids. Trimming at V came to 2 bases and at J to 13 bases, leaving 9 bases not matched to a gene. The CDR3 DNA reads as TGTGCCATCAGTGAGCAGGCACTAGCGGGCGAATACTTC. Its protein product is CAISEQALAGEYF.

The chain employs TRBV27 and TRBJ2-7; 8 bases agree with TRBD1. Per the germline V gene, CDR1 is MNHEY and CDR2 is SMNVEV (reference sequence). The J segment lost 5 bases and the V segment lost 4 bases, leaving 10 bases of the junction unmatched. This CDR3 spans 15 amino acids. The DNA for the CDR3 is TGTGCCAGCAGTTCCCCTCGGACAGGGAAGGACGAGCAGTACTTC. Translating it yields CASSSPRTGKDEQYF.

The J gene is TRBJ2-7, the V gene TRBV5-1; 8 bases fit TRBD1. The CDR3 consists of 12 residues. Germline V CDR1 and CDR2: SGHRS, YFSETQ. The V gene end was trimmed by 5 bases and the J gene end by 6 bases; junction bases not matched to a gene: 4. CDR3 sequence reads: CASSKQGAEQYF. The CDR3 DNA reads TGCGCCAGCAGTAAGCAGGGGGCCGAGCAGTACTTC. Drawing the rest from reference TRBV5-1 and TRBJ2-7, the complete variable domain is KAGVTQTPRYLIKTRGQQVTLSCSPISGHRSVSWYQQTPGQGLQFLFEYFSETQRNKGNFPGRFSGRQFSNSRSEMNVSTLELGDSALYLCASSKQGAEQYFGPGTRLTVT.

CDR3 nucleotides: TGTGCCAGCAGCCCCCGTTTGCAGGGCGGGGGAACTGAAGCTTTCTTT. This translates into CASSPRLQGGGTEAFF. The gene calls are TRBV7-9 and TRBJ1-1; D may be TRBD1 (5 bases). The ends were cut back, 5 bases at V and 5 bases at J, with 21 bases in the middle. Germline V CDR1 and CDR2: SEHNR, FQNEAQ (reference sequence). This CDR3 has 16 residues.

The chain recombines TRBV15 with TRBJ2-2, with unresolved D. The V gene's germline CDR1 is LNHNV and CDR2 YYDKDF (reference sequence). The CDR3 is made up of 12 amino acids. Trimming left V 5 bases short and J 2 bases short, with 3 bases between. This CDR3 reads CATSQNTGELFF. In nucleotides, the CDR3 is TGTGCCACCAGCCAAAACACCGGGGAGCTGTTTTTT.

The chain recombines TRBV2 with TRBJ2-2; 8 positions agree with TRBD1. Germline V gene lookup returns CDR1 SNHLY and CDR2 FYNNEI. The CDR3 runs to 16 residues. The V gene end was trimmed by 6 bases and the J gene end by 3 bases; junction bases not matched to a gene: 9. The CDR3 sequence: CASRDRALSDTGELFF. The CDR3 DNA is TGTGCCAGCAGGGACAGGGCTTTATCAGACACCGGGGAGCTGTTTTTT.

This sequence joins TRBV6-1 and TRBJ2-3; tentatively, D is TRBD1 (6 bases). Trimming pared 6 bases from V and 0 bases from J, leaving 13 bases between. Germline lookup yields CDR1 MNHNS and CDR2 SASEGT. The CDR3 extends over 15 amino acids. CDR3 nucleotide sequence: TGTGCCAGCAGACCCGGACAGATTAGCACAGATACGCAGTATTTT. The encoded protein is CASRPGQISTDTQYF.

The chain couples TRBV15 to TRBJ2-3; D possibly corresponds to TRBD2 (5 bases). The CDR3 covers 16 residues. V was trimmed by 0 bases and J by 4 bases, leaving 14 bases between them. CDR1 is LNHNV and CDR2 is YYDKDF in the germline V gene (reference sequence). The CDR3 sequence: CATSREGGGGSDTQYF. The CDR3 DNA reads as TGTGCCACCAGCAGAGAAGGAGGCGGAGGATCAGATACGCAGTATTTT.

This chain joins TRBV5-4 and TRBJ2-7; 11 positions match TRBD1. Looked up from germline, CDR1 is SGHNT and CDR2 is YYREEE (reference sequence). CDR3 size: 14 residues. Unmatched junction bases numbered 3, after V lost 4 bases and J lost 3 bases. The CDR3 spells CASSPGTGGYEQYF. The CDR3 region has the DNA TGTGCCAGCAGCCCTGGGACAGGGGGCTACGAGCAGTACTTC.

The J gene is TRBJ1-2, the V gene TRBV5-4; 8 nucleotides line up with TRBD1. The V and J ends lost 2 bases and 2 bases, in that order; junction bases with no gene match: 2. Germline V gives CDR1 SGHNT, CDR2 YYREEE (reference sequence). The CDR3 sequence is 14 residues long. The CDR3 DNA reads TGTGCCAGCAGCTTCGACAGGGGAAACTATGGCTACACCTTC. It is translated as CASSFDRGNYGYTF.

This chain connects TRBV12-5 to TRBJ2-1; D is unresolved. V was clipped by 1 base and J by 10 bases, with 8 bases between them. The CDR3 covers 12 residues. CDR1 and CDR2 (germline): LGHNT, FRNRAP. CDR3 sequence reads: CASGLGALEQFF. CDR3 in DNA: TGTGCTAGTGGTTTGGGGGCATTGGAGCAGTTCTTC.

The sample holds one count of this clone. The chain employs TRBV6-6 and TRBJ1-2; 7 nucleotides match TRBD1. The CDR3 consists of 14 residues. Trimming removed 4 bases from V and 4 bases from J; junction bases left unmatched: 6. Germline V gene lookup returns CDR1 MNHNY and CDR2 SVGAGI (reference sequence). The CDR3 here is CASSSKGQSYGYTF. CDR3 in DNA: TGTGCCAGCAGTTCCAAGGGACAGAGCTATGGCTACACCTTC.

This clone was detected once. This rearrangement joins TRBV27 to TRBJ2-5; a possible D gene is TRBD2 (6 bases). Trimming pared 6 bases from V and 0 bases from J, leaving 14 bases between. The CDR3 totals 15 residues. Germline values: CDR1 MNHEY, CDR2 SMNVEV (reference sequence). For the CDR3, the DNA is TGTGCCAGCAGCCCAACCCGGGGGTACCAAGAGACCCAGTACTTC. Protein product: CASSPTRGYQETQYF.

The gene calls are TRBV7-3 and TRBJ2-3; 12 nucleotides align to TRBD2. Germline V gene sequence: CDR1 SGHTA, CDR2 FQGTGA. CDR3 length: 15 amino acids. J was trimmed by 3 bases and V by 2 bases; bases with no gene match: 0. The DNA for the CDR3 is TGTGCCAGCAGCTTACTAGCGGGGGGGACAGATACGCAGTATTTT. It translates to CASSLLAGGTDTQYF.

CDR3 coding DNA: TGCGCCACCCGGACAGGGGGCAATCAGCCCCAGCATTTT. It codes for CATRTGGNQPQHF. This chain joins TRBV10-1 and TRBJ1-5, with TRBD1 matching over 9 bases. This CDR3 is built from 13 residues. With 10 bases clipped from V and 2 bases from J, the junction kept 3 bases outside the gene matches. Germline V gene lookup returns CDR1 WNHNN and CDR2 SYGVQD (reference sequence).

The chain links TRBV19 to TRBJ2-7, with a weak D call TRBD2 (5 bases). V was pared by 4 bases and J by 2 bases, with 9 bases between. The length of the CDR3 is 13 residues. Germline V CDR1 and CDR2: LNHDA, SQIVND (reference sequence). DNA for the CDR3: TGTGCCAGTAGTACCGGGGTAGCCTACGAGCAGTACTTC. Its translation: CASSTGVAYEQYF.

The chain couples TRBV7-2 to TRBJ2-2; TRBD2 aligns across 8 bases. The trim removed 2 bases at V and 0 bases at J, leaving 2 bases unmatched. From germline, CDR1 is SGHTA and CDR2 FQGNSA. The CDR3 consists of 16 residues. CDR3 nucleotides: TGTGCCAGCAGCTTAAACGGGGGGGCGAACACCGGGGAGCTGTTTTTT. Translating gives CASSLNGGANTGELFF.

The chain couples TRBV6-1 to TRBJ1-2; 8 positions match TRBD1. CDR1 is MNHNS, CDR2 SASEGT, per germline. This CDR3 is 14 amino acids long. Germline trimming cut 5 bases from V and 0 bases from J; bases unmatched to any gene: 2. CDR3 loop: CASSPGQANYGYTF. CDR3 nucleotides: TGTGCCAGCAGTCCGGGACAGGCTAACTATGGCTACACCTTC.

J is TRBJ1-4 and V is TRBV5-1, with D perhaps TRBD1 (5 bases). The CDR3 extends over 15 amino acids. The germline CDR1 and CDR2 sequences are SGHRS and YFSETQ. The V and J ends lost 0 bases and 5 bases respectively, with 11 bases between them. CDR3 sequence: CASSLGAGRNEKLFF. CDR3 in DNA: TGCGCCAGCAGCTTGGGGGCAGGGCGGAATGAAAAACTGTTTTTT.

The chain has TRBV9 and TRBJ1-6; D gene uncertain. The CDR3 has 16 amino acids. Trimming removed 0 bases at V and 4 bases at J, with 11 bases between. Germline-derived CDR1 and CDR2 are SGDLS and YYNGEE. In DNA, the CDR3 is TGTGCCAGCAGCGTAGGGCAGTTAGCATATAATTCACCCCTCCACTTT. Amino acids: CASSVGQLAYNSPLHF.

This rearrangement joins TRBV5-1 to TRBJ2-5; 13 nucleotides align to TRBD2. The trim removed 1 base at V and 3 bases at J, leaving 6 bases unmatched. The CDR3 consists of 17 residues. Looked up from germline, CDR1 is SGHRS and CDR2 is YFSETQ. As DNA, the CDR3 is TGCGCCAGCAGCTTGAGGCCGGGGACTAGCGGGGAAGAGACCCAGTACTTC. Translated, it gives CASSLRPGTSGEETQYF.

The genes are TRBV27 and TRBJ1-5; TRBD1 agrees at 7 bases. Germline lookup yields CDR1 MNHEY and CDR2 SMNVEV (reference sequence). This CDR3 spans 16 amino acids. The ends lost 7 bases at V and 1 base at J; junction bases unmatched: 10. The CDR3 coding sequence is TGTGCCAGCAAGCCCCGGGCAGGGGGGAGCAATCAGCCCCAGCATTTT. Protein sequence: CASKPRAGGSNQPQHF.

The chain uses TRBV7-2 and TRBJ1-1, with D tentatively TRBD1 (5 bases). The CDR3 is made up of 14 amino acids. The germline CDR1 and CDR2 sequences are SGHTA and FQGNSA. V dropped 5 bases and J dropped 0 bases, with 10 bases sitting between them. The CDR3 reads CASSPGGVNTEAFF. DNA of the CDR3: TGTGCCAGCAGCCCCGGGGGTGTGAACACTGAAGCTTTCTTT.

This sequence joins TRBV5-1 and TRBJ2-1; 13 bases align to TRBD2. Per the germline V gene, CDR1 is SGHRS and CDR2 is YFSETQ. Losses at the gene ends were 0 bases for V and 5 bases for J; bases not matched to a gene: 2. This CDR3 spans 16 amino acids. The CDR3 spells CASSLEGTSGDNEQFF. CDR3 coding DNA: TGCGCCAGCAGCTTGGAGGGGACTAGCGGGGACAATGAGCAGTTCTTC.

The sample holds a few counts of this clone. V gene TRBV5-4 combines with J gene TRBJ1-1; 12 nucleotides align to TRBD1. This CDR3 comprises 18 residues. The junction had 14 bases not matched to a gene; V was cut back by 2 bases and J by 6 bases. The germline V gene has CDR1 SGHNT and CDR2 YYREEE (reference sequence). CDR3 DNA: TGTGCCAGCAGCTTACACCGGGACAGGGGGCGAAAAGGAGCTGAAGCTTTCTTT. Protein: CASSLHRDRGRKGAEAFF.